This T cell receptor beta chain was sequenced in a study of cytomegalovirus exposure and HLA in healthy donors. V was pared by 3 bases and J by 1 base, with 12 bases between. This CDR3 has 15 amino acids. Germline assignment: CDR1 SGHNT and CDR2 YYREEE (reference sequence). With 60 Vbeta and 13 Jbeta primers, the PCR was carried out. Clones were sequenced by immunoSEQ multiplex PCR, and TCRdb holds only the in-frame ones, with some missing. This sample has more than 100,000 clones, with about 74% found just once. The TCR was taken from a woman aged 40 to 49 in good health and CMV-seropositive. Specimen: PBMCs. The chain uses TRBV5-4 and TRBJ2-3; a possible D gene is TRBD2 (5 bases). The CDR3 nucleotides read TGTGCCAGCAGCTGGCTAAGCGGAGGCACAGATACGCAGTATTTT. Translated: CASSWLSGGTDTQYF.